These 9 T cell receptor beta chains share one sample of origin, sequenced in a study of OX40 agonist ivuxolimab in advanced cancers. Sequenced by immunoSEQ multiplex PCR; TCRdb stores in-frame clones only, minus some. The sample consists of 25,000 to 30,000 clones, about four fifths of them appearing once. Here the sequenced sample was CD4+ or CD8+ T cells sorted from blood, taken in a trial of the OX40 agonist ivuxolimab. These receptors came from an adult with an advanced solid tumor such as melanoma, head and neck, liver or kidney cancer.

This clone has more than one count but fewer than ten. The chain joins TRBV4-3 to TRBJ1-4, with a possible D match to TRBD1 (5 bases). The length of the CDR3 is 16 residues. In germline, CDR1 is LGHNA, CDR2 YSLEER. Trimming removed 0 bases at V and 1 base at J, with 9 bases between. The CDR3 loop reads CASSQDPRGTNEKLFF. The CDR3 DNA reads TGCGCCAGCAGCCAAGACCCGAGGGGAACTAATGAAAAACTGTTTTTT.

The V and J genes are TRBV4-2 and TRBJ1-5; D call uncertain. The germline V and J ends were trimmed by 4 bases and 4 bases, with 14 bases remaining between them. The germline V gene has CDR1 LGHNA and CDR2 YNFKEQ. This CDR3 is built from 15 residues. In nucleotides, the CDR3 is TGTGCCAGCAGCCCCCACGTGGAAAATAATCAGCCCCAGCATTTT. It yields the protein CASSPHVENNQPQHF.

The chain uses TRBV13 and TRBJ2-1; TRBD2 matches at 11 bases. Germline assignment: CDR1 PRHDT and CDR2 FYEKMQ (reference sequence). V lost 5 bases, J lost 8 bases, and 8 bases stayed unmatched. The CDR3 has 15 residues. The CDR3, as DNA: TGTGCCAGCAGCACCTCTAGCGGGAGGTTATATGAGCAGTTCTTC. Residues: CASSTSSGRLYEQFF.

The chain joins TRBV27 to TRBJ2-7, with 10 bases aligning to TRBD1. V trimming: 3 bases; J trimming: 5 bases; junction bases outside the gene matches: 4. CDR1 is MNHEY, CDR2 SMNVEV, per germline (reference sequence). This CDR3 is 14 amino acids long. The CDR3 reads CASSFSGTGDEQYF. The CDR3 DNA is TGTGCCAGCAGTTTCTCCGGGACAGGGGACGAGCAGTACTTC.

The V and J genes are TRBV4-3 and TRBJ2-1, with TRBD2 as a possible D gene (6 bases). Trimming removed 1 base at V and 1 base at J, with 8 bases between. This CDR3 is 15 amino acids long. Germline values: CDR1 LGHNA, CDR2 YSLEER. In DNA form, the CDR3 reads TGCGCCAGCAGCCAAGGTCTAGCGTCCTACAATGAGCAGTTCTTC. Its translation: CASSQGLASYNEQFF.

The chain joins TRBV7-8 to TRBJ1-1; perhaps TRBD1 as D (5 bases). CDR1 and CDR2 (germline): SGHVS, FQNEAQ. V lost 5 bases, J lost 8 bases, and 12 bases lay in between. The CDR3 is made up of 12 amino acids. CDR3 sequence reads: CASSPGRLEAFF. The CDR3 coding sequence is TGTGCCAGCAGCCCAGGGCGACTCGAAGCTTTCTTT.

V and J are TRBV11-3 and TRBJ2-1; TRBD2 agrees at 7 bases. In germline, CDR1 is SGHNT, CDR2 YENEEA. V lost 0 bases to trimming and J lost 10 bases; unmatched junction nucleotides: 15. The CDR3 contains 17 residues. DNA of the CDR3: TGTGCCAGCAGCTTAGACCCCTTGGGGGAGGGCCTTTGGGAGCAGTTCTTC. This sequence encodes CASSLDPLGEGLWEQFF.

DNA for the CDR3: TGTGCTAGTGGTTTGCGGGGGCTGAGTACGCAGTATTTT. It is translated as CASGLRGLSTQYF. The chain carries TRBV12-5 and TRBJ2-3; D is possibly TRBD1 or TRBD2 (6 bases each). V was cut by 2 bases and J by 8 bases, with 11 bases left in between. The V gene's germline CDR1 is LGHNT and CDR2 FRNRAP. This CDR3 has 13 residues. The full variable domain, in which reference TRBV12-5 and TRBJ2-3 provide the parts outside the CDR3, is DARVTQTPRHKVTEMGQEVTMRCQPILGHNTVFWYRQTMMQGLELLAYFRNRAPLDDSGMPKDRFSAEMPDATLATLKIQPSEPRDSAVYFCASGLRGLSTQYFGPGTRLTVL.

V is TRBV27 and J is TRBJ1-2; D is ambiguous. Germline CDR1 MNHEY, CDR2 SMNVEV (reference sequence). Trimming took off 2 bases at V and 5 bases at J, with 15 bases between the two ends. This CDR3 spans 15 amino acids. CDR3 nucleotides: TGTGCCAGCAGTTTAGATCGCACGGACCCTTATGGCTACACCTTC. It codes for CASSLDRTDPYGYTF.